A selection of T cell receptor beta chains follows, all from one sample in a study of shared clonotypes between healthy human individuals. Profiled with immunoSEQ multiplex PCR; TCRdb holds only in-frame clones, not every one. The profile shows about 700,000 clones, 92% of them singletons. The specimen sequenced was naive CD8+ T cells sorted from blood. The source of these receptors is a man aged 25 to 45 in good health. Each CDR3 is given with its conserved first and last residue. D genes are given only for firm matches. Some rows have no size entry. The others give once, few or many, or a class for an expanded clone.

V	size	J	D	DNA	CDR3
TRBV11-2	.	TRBJ1-1	.	TGTGCCAGCAGTCCTCCGGGCTTCAACACTGAAGCTTTCTTT	CASSPPGFNTEAFF
TRBV6-6	.	TRBJ2-1	TRBD2	TGTGCCAGCAGTTACTCGACTAGCCGCTCCTACAATGAGCAGTTCTTC	CASSYSTSRSYNEQFF
TRBV15	.	TRBJ1-1	.	TGTGCCACCAGCATACCCGCGAGGATGAACACTGAAGCTTTCTTT	CATSIPARMNTEAFF
TRBV6-6	.	TRBJ2-1	TRBD2	TGTGCCAGCAGACTAGGACTAGCGGGAATGTACAATGAGCAGTTCTTC	CASRLGLAGMYNEQFF
TRBV28	.	TRBJ2-7	.	TGTGCCAGCAGTTTATACAGGGTCGGGACCTACGAGCAGTACTTC	CASSLYRVGTYEQYF
TRBV29-1	.	TRBJ1-1	.	TGCAGCGAACTACAGGGGAACACTGAAGCTTTCTTT	CSELQGNTEAFF
TRBV11-2	.	TRBJ2-7	.	TGTGCCAGCAGCCCTCAGGGAAGCTGGGACGAGCAGTACTTC	CASSPQGSWDEQYF
TRBV7-9	.	TRBJ2-7	TRBD1	TGTGCCAGCGGTCGGACAGGAATCTCCTACGAGCAGTACTTC	CASGRTGISYEQYF
TRBV6-5	.	TRBJ1-1	.	TGTGCCAGCAGTTACCGGACAGAGAAGAACACTGAAGCTTTCTTT	CASSYRTEKNTEAFF
TRBV29-1	.	TRBJ1-4	.	TGCAGCGTTGTACGAGGGACGGATGAAAAACTGTTTTTT	CSVVRGTDEKLFF
TRBV19	.	TRBJ2-1	TRBD2	TGTGCCAGTAGTATAGATCTATTGGGAGGTAGCGGGAGAGGGGAGGGCAATGAGCAGTTCTTC	CASSIDLLGGSGRGEGNEQFF
TRBV7-3	.	TRBJ2-7	.	TGTGCCAGCAGCTTAGCGCAGGGGCCCTCCTACGAGCAGTACTTC	CASSLAQGPSYEQYF
TRBV11-2	.	TRBJ1-4	.	TGTGCCAGCAGGACAGTTTGGGGGGATGAAAAACTGTTTTTT	CASRTVWGDEKLFF
TRBV15	.	TRBJ2-3	TRBD2	TGTGCCACCAGCAGAGATCATTGGACTAGCGCTAGCACAGATACGCAGTATTTT	CATSRDHWTSASTDTQYF
TRBV15	.	TRBJ1-1	.	TGTGCCACCAGCTCGGGGGGGCGGGGCACTGAAGCTTTCTTT	CATSSGGRGTEAFF
TRBV7-9	.	TRBJ1-3	.	TGTGCCAGCAGCTTAACTTACGGAAACACCATATATTTT	CASSLTYGNTIYF
TRBV7-6	.	TRBJ1-1	.	TGTGCCAGCAGCTTCCGAGGGGGTACTGAAGCTTTCTTT	CASSFRGGTEAFF
TRBV6-5	.	TRBJ2-7	TRBD2	TGTGCCAGCAGTCCTATAGCGGGAGGTTCCTACGAGCAGTACTTC	CASSPIAGGSYEQYF
TRBV7-2	.	TRBJ2-3	.	TGTGCCAGCTCTCGGGGAGGGGGGAGCACAGATACGCAGTATTTT	CASSRGGGSTDTQYF
TRBV27	few	TRBJ1-2	TRBD1	TGTGCCAGCAGCTACCACCGGGACAGATACTATGGCTACACCTTC	CASSYHRDRYYGYTF
TRBV7-9	.	TRBJ2-1	.	TGTGCCAGCAGCTCGACTAGTTTCTCCTACAATGAGCAGTTCTTC	CASSSTSFSYNEQFF
TRBV30	.	TRBJ1-2	.	TGTGCCTGGAGCCCCCCCGACGCAGCTAACTATGGCTACACCTTC	CAWSPPDAANYGYTF
TRBV7-2	.	TRBJ1-1	.	TGTGCCAGCAGCCCAGAGAACAGGAATGAAGCTTTCTTT	CASSPENRNEAFF
TRBV9	.	TRBJ1-3	.	TGTGCCAGCAGCGTAAACTCAGGCTCTGGAAACACCATATATTTT	CASSVNSGSGNTIYF
TRBV27	.	TRBJ2-5	.	TGTGCCAGCAGTTCTAAGGAGACCCAGTACTTC	CASSSKETQYF
TRBV19	.	TRBJ2-1	.	TGTGCCAGTAGTGTTGGGAGAACCGTAACAAGAAACCAGTTCTTC	CASSVGRTVTRNQFF
TRBV5-5	.	TRBJ2-1	.	TGTGCCAGCAGCTTGTTGGAGGATGAGCAGTTCTTC	CASSLLEDEQFF
TRBV5-1	.	TRBJ2-1	.	TGCGCCAGCAGCCCCACGGTCATCGATGAGCAGTTCTTC	CASSPTVIDEQFF
TRBV6-5	.	TRBJ2-1	TRBD1	TGTGCCAGCAGGAGACAGGGGGCAGTCAATGAGCAGTTCTTC	CASRRQGAVNEQFF
TRBV7-2	.	TRBJ2-7	.	TGTGCCAGCACATCAGCTCAGTTCCTAGCGACCCCATACGAGCAGTACTTC	CASTSAQFLATPYEQYF
TRBV4-1	.	TRBJ2-1	TRBD2	TGCGCCAGCAGCCAAGAAGCGGGGAGAAACTACAATGAGCAGTTCTTC	CASSQEAGRNYNEQFF
TRBV15	.	TRBJ2-1	TRBD2	TGTGCCACCAGTTTCGGCGGGAGTTCCTACAATGAGCAGTTCTTC	CATSFGGSSYNEQFF
TRBV9	.	TRBJ2-7	TRBD2	TGTGCCAGCAGCGAGGGGACTAGCGGGAACGAGCAGTACTTC	CASSEGTSGNEQYF
TRBV27	.	TRBJ2-7	.	TGTGCCAGCAGCCTCAGGGCTCCCTACGAGCAGTACTTC	CASSLRAPYEQYF
TRBV27	.	TRBJ2-3	TRBD1	TGTGCCAGCAGTTCGCTCGTGCCAACAGGGGAAGGGGTCACAGATACGCAGTATTTT	CASSSLVPTGEGVTDTQYF
TRBV6-5	.	TRBJ2-7	.	TGTGCCAGCAGTGTCACCGGGACACCCTCTTACGAGCAGTACTTC	CASSVTGTPSYEQYF
TRBV7-9	.	TRBJ2-1	.	TGTGCCAGCAGCTCACCACTGGAGACAGCGGCGTTCTTC	CASSSPLETAAFF
TRBV27	few	TRBJ1-5	.	TGTGCCAGCAGTTTATCACCCCCCAGGAGCCAGCCCCAGCATTTT	CASSLSPPRSQPQHF
TRBV14	.	TRBJ2-5	.	TGTGCCAGCAGCCAAGATTGGGGCGGGGAGACCCAGTACTTC	CASSQDWGGETQYF
TRBV7-9	.	TRBJ2-7	.	TGTGCCAGCAGCTTAAGATCGGGAAGAAGCTACGAGCAGTACTTC	CASSLRSGRSYEQYF
TRBV15	.	TRBJ2-5	TRBD2	TGTGCCACCAGCAGAGATTGGGAGCGGGAGAAAGAGACCCAGTACTTC	CATSRDWEREKETQYF
TRBV13	once	TRBJ2-1	TRBD1	TGTGCCAGCAGCTTAGCCGGGACAGGTTACAATGAGCAGTTCTTC	CASSLAGTGYNEQFF
TRBV27	.	TRBJ2-7	TRBD2	TGTGCCAGCAGAGTCGGACTAGCGGGAAGCGAGCAGTACTTC	CASRVGLAGSEQYF
TRBV7-6	.	TRBJ2-7	TRBD2	TGTGCCAGCAGCTTAAGACTAGCGGGACATCCCTACGAGCAGTACTTC	CASSLRLAGHPYEQYF
TRBV20-1	.	TRBJ2-1	.	TGCAGTGCTAGGGAAGGAGCGGCGCAGTTCTTC	CSAREGAAQFF
TRBV11-2	.	TRBJ1-1	.	TGTGCCAGCAGCTTACAGGGACTAAGTGTCAACACTGAAGCTTTCTTT	CASSLQGLSVNTEAFF
TRBV5-5	.	TRBJ2-7	TRBD2	TGTGCCAGCGGCTCCGGGACTAGCTACGAGCAGTACTTC	CASGSGTSYEQYF
TRBV7-6	.	TRBJ1-2	.	TGTGCCAGCAGCTTAGGATTGGGTATGGTGACGGATGGCTACACCTTC	CASSLGLGMVTDGYTF